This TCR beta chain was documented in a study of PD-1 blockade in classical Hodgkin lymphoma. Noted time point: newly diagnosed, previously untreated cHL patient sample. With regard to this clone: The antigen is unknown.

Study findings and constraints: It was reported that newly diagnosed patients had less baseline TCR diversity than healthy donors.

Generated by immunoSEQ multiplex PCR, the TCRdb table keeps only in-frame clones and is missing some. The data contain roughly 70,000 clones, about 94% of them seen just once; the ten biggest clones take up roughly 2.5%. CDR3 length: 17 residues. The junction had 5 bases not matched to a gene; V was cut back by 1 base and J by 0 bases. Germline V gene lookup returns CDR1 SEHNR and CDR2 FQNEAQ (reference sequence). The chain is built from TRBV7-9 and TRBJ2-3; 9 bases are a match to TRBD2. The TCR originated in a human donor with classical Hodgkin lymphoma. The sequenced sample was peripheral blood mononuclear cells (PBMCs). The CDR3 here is CASSLVPSGESTDTQYF. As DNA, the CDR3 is TGTGCCAGCAGCTTAGTTCCTAGCGGGGAAAGCACAGATACGCAGTATTTT.